This T cell receptor beta chain was identified during a study of control samples from healthy donors and cancer patients. Trimming cost V 3 bases and J 2 bases, with 7 bases left between them. Germline lookup yields CDR1 SQVTM and CDR2 ANQGSEA. The CDR3 covers 12 residues. Some clones are missing from TCRdb's copy, which holds only in-frame ones; the method was immunoSEQ multiplex PCR. Of about 120,000 clones in the sample, 80% to 90% were seen once. The genes are TRBV29-1 and TRBJ1-2; D uncertain. The receptor was derived from a woman between 45 and 60 years old with colorectal cancer. The specimen sequenced was PBMCs. The CDR3 region has the DNA TGCAGCGTTGATGCGGGGAACTATGGCTACACCTTC. It translates to CSVDAGNYGYTF.